This T cell receptor (beta chain) came from a study of neurological immune-mediated disorders. General study points: Whereas HTLV-1-associated myelopathy showed the most TCR clonal expansion, multiple sclerosis showed the least, with levels below those of healthy controls.

This CDR3 has 14 amino acids. CDR1 is LGHNA, CDR2 YNFKEQ, per germline. The cDNA came from 5'RACE with 10-nucleotide random UMIs. Via MiXCR, TCRdb re-called the 5' RACE reads, giving one row per CDR3 protein. The data hold 77,000 or so distinct CDR3 sequences, with about 9.7% observed a single time. Blood bank volunteers in Maryland, USA, served as healthy controls. As to this clonotype: The target antigen is unknown. A much larger clonotype is one base distant, so this may be a read error.

The genes are TRBV4-2 and TRBJ2-7, with TRBD1 identical over 9 bases. TRBJ2-1 explains the end of the DNA better; the J call may be wrong. The source is a man aged 45-60 years in good health. The specimen was PBMCs. CDR3 amino acids: CASSQDRGSYEQFF. The CDR3 DNA is TGTGCCAGCAGCCAGGACAGGGGCTCCTACGAGCAGTTCTTC.